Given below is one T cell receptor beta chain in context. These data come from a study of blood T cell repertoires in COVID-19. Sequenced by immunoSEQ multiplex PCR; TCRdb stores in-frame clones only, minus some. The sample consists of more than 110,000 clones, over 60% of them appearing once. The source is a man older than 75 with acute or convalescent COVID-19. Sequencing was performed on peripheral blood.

DNA of the CDR3: TGTGCCACCAGCGGGGACTACAATGAGCAGTTCTTC. Encoded protein: CATSGDYNEQFF. The chain has TRBV12-3 or TRBV12-4 and TRBJ2-1; TRBD2 aligns across 7 bases. After removal of 10 bases from V and 3 bases from J, the junction contained 3 bases not matched to a gene. The CDR3 contains 12 residues.